This entry describes one TCR beta chain. The data were obtained in a study of blood T cell repertoires in COVID-19. Study in general: Collection of acute and convalescent COVID-19 samples took place in the United States, Italy and Spain. In each case, the material was cDNA or gDNA derived from T cells, B-cell-depleted T cells, or PBMCs.

Per germline, CDR1 MNHEY and CDR2 SMNVEV (reference sequence). Trimming removed 2 bases from V and 7 bases from J; junction bases left unmatched: 5. The length of the CDR3 is 15 residues. During active infection, Seattle patients enrolled and were then monitored through disease. As originally analysed: Amplification of reference gene primers was used by the study to estimate nucleated cell counts. Libraries were prepared by immunoSEQ multiplex PCR; TCRdb keeps only in-frame clonotypes and omits some of them. That table furnishes V, J and clone size, whereas the DNA furnished D and trimming. The sample lists around 260,000 clones, over 75% seen once, with roughly 0.87% in the top ten.

The chain couples TRBV27 to TRBJ1-6, with TRBD1 identical over 7 bases. The source material was peripheral blood. The TCR originated in a human donor with COVID-19, enrolled during active disease. The donor label of this sample is uncertain. This CDR3 is CASSLGTARNSPLHF. The CDR3 coding sequence is TGTGCCAGCAGTTTAGGGACAGCCCGGAATTCACCCCTCCACTTT.